These 20 T cell receptor beta chains originate from one sample sequenced in a study of identical twins. TCRdb called the 5' RACE reads again in MiXCR, with one record for every CDR3 protein. The table records more than 600,000 distinct CDR3 sequences, about 20% of them present only once. This sample was shared with a second study, whose subject was T cells expressing NK-cell markers.

The sequenced sample consisted of PBMCs. Source of these receptors: a woman aged 18-29 years in good health.

The gene calls are TRBV12-3 or TRBV12-4 and TRBJ2-7; D may match TRBD1 or TRBD2 (6 bases each). The CDR3 spans 15 residues. V lost 0 bases and J 4 bases, leaving 13 bases between the germline ends. In DNA form, the CDR3 reads TGTGCCAGCAGTTTAGCGGGGGGCAGGGTATACGAGCAGTACTTC. Translation: CASSLAGGRVYEQYF.

Regarding this clonotype: This may arise from a read error, as a much more abundant clone is one base away. This chain links TRBV7-6 with TRBJ1-1; unclear D gene. Germline values: CDR1 SGHVS, CDR2 FNYEAQ. This CDR3 comprises 13 residues. Deletions cut 4 bases from V and 5 bases from J, with 11 bases between. Here the CDR3 DNA reads TGTGCCAGCAGCTACGTCCTGGAGACTGAAGCTTTCTTT. Its protein product is CASSYVLETEAFF.

The chain combines TRBV7-9 with TRBJ2-1; 8 bases line up with TRBD1. The CDR3 runs 13 residues. J gave up 9 bases and V 2 bases, and 3 bases lay outside the gene matches. Germline V gene sequence: CDR1 SEHNR, CDR2 FQNEAQ (reference sequence). The CDR3 reads CASSLIGQGEQFF. The CDR3 coding sequence is TGTGCCAGCAGCTTAATCGGACAGGGTGAGCAGTTCTTC. The complete variable domain, with remaining parts taken from reference TRBV7-9 and TRBJ2-1, reads DTGVSQNPRHKITKRGQNVTFRCDPISEHNRLYWYRQTLGQGPEFLTYFQNEAQLEKSRLLSDRFSAERPKGSFSTLEIQRTEQGDSAMYLCASSLIGQGEQFFGPGTRLTVL.

The chain couples TRBV6-2 or TRBV6-3 to TRBJ1-5, with TRBD1 matching over 8 bases. There are 14 residues in the CDR3. The germline gives CDR1 MNHEY, CDR2 SVGEGT. The V gene end was trimmed by 9 bases and the J gene end by 0 bases; junction bases not matched to a gene: 4. CDR3 sequence (DNA): TGTGCCAGTGGGGACAGGATTAGCAATCAGCCCCAGCATTTT. Its protein product is CASGDRISNQPQHF.

This clonotype was detected only a few times. The V gene is TRBV20-1, the J gene TRBJ1-2; no firm D call. The CDR3 is 13 amino acids. Trimming cost V 3 bases and J 4 bases, with 12 bases left between them. CDR1 DFQATT and CDR2 SNEGSKA come from the germline V gene (reference sequence). CDR3 protein: CSASVDGTYGYTF. CDR3 bases: TGCAGTGCTAGTGTGGACGGAACCTATGGCTACACCTTC.

This clonotype was seen a handful of times. The rearrangement links TRBV12-3 or TRBV12-4 to TRBJ2-5, with 9 bases aligning to TRBD1. Trimming cost V 8 bases and J 2 bases; bases outside gene matches: 3. The CDR3 has 13 residues. CDR3 sequence reads: CASGGQGQETQYF. The CDR3 nucleotides read TGTGCCAGCGGAGGACAGGGGCAAGAGACCCAGTACTTC.

This clonotype was seen only a few times. CDR3 amino acids: CASSEKAGGGTGELFF. The CDR3 nucleotides read TGTGCCAGCAGTGAAAAAGCGGGGGGCGGCACCGGGGAGCTGTTTTTT. The chain joins TRBV6-1 to TRBJ2-2; 9 bases fit TRBD2. CDR1 and CDR2 from the germline V gene are MNHNS and SASEGT. This CDR3 has 16 residues. With V trimmed by 2 bases and J by 4 bases, 5 bases remained unmatched.

With respect to this clonotype: One base away lies a much larger clone, so this may be a sequencing read error. The chain links TRBV10-3 to TRBJ1-1; D is uncertain. Trimming cost V 6 bases and J 5 bases, with 13 bases left between them. The germline gives CDR1 ENHRY, CDR2 SYGVKD. The CDR3 is made up of 13 amino acids. The CDR3 spells CAIRADWGTEAFF. In DNA, the CDR3 is TGTGCCATCAGGGCGGACTGGGGTACTGAAGCTTTCTTT.

The rearrangement links TRBV6-1 to TRBJ2-3; TRBD2 matches at 10 bases. Germline loops: CDR1 MNHNS, CDR2 SASEGT. The CDR3 extends over 16 amino acids. The V gene end was trimmed by 5 bases and the J gene end by 5 bases; junction bases not matched to a gene: 10. CDR3 in DNA: TGTGCCAGCAGTCCCCGAGCGGGGGGGCCGGGAGATACGCAGTATTTT. Translation gives CASSPRAGGPGDTQYF.

This clonotype was observed a few times. The chain recombines TRBV29-1 with TRBJ2-4; no clear D gene. The CDR3 runs to 14 residues. The germline CDR1 and CDR2 sequences are SQVTM and ANQGSEA. The V end was cut by 2 bases, the J end by 5 bases, with 13 bases between. CDR3 sequence: CSVETPTPENIQYF. The CDR3 coding sequence is TGCAGCGTTGAAACCCCAACCCCCGAAAACATTCAGTACTTC. Filled out from reference TRBV29-1 and TRBJ2-4, the complete variable domain reads SAVISQKPSRDICQRGTSLTIQCQVDSQVTMMFWYRQQPGQSLTLIATANQGSEATYESGFVIDKFPISRPNLTFSTLTVSNMSPEDSSIYLCSVETPTPENIQYFGAGTRLSVL.

This clonotype has a handful of counts. The J gene is TRBJ2-7, the V gene TRBV18; D not certain. The CDR3 spans 13 residues. Germline loops: CDR1 KGHSH, CDR2 LQKENI. Trimming left V 4 bases short and J 1 base short, with 8 bases between. CDR3 residues: CASSQKGSYEQYF. CDR3 DNA sequence: TGTGCCAGCTCACAAAAAGGATCCTACGAGCAGTACTTC.

This CDR3 reads CASSLPLAGGRDEQFF. Here the CDR3 DNA reads TGCGCCAGCAGCTTGCCCCTAGCGGGGGGGCGAGATGAGCAGTTCTTC. V is TRBV5-1 and J is TRBJ2-1; TRBD2 matches 12 bases. From germline, CDR1 is SGHRS and CDR2 YFSETQ. The CDR3 extends over 16 amino acids. The V and J ends lost 1 base and 8 bases, in that order; junction bases with no gene match: 7.

Here the CDR3 reads CASSFALVREQFF. DNA of the CDR3: TGTGCCAGCAGTTTCGCGCTAGTGAGAGAGCAGTTCTTC. The rearrangement joins TRBV12-3 or TRBV12-4 to TRBJ2-1; D gene unclear. The CDR3 runs to 13 residues. Trimming pared 3 bases from V and 10 bases from J, leaving 13 bases between.

In its sample, this clonotype was seen a few times. The chain employs TRBV20-1 and TRBJ2-2; D call uncertain. The germline V gene has CDR1 DFQATT and CDR2 SNEGSKA (reference sequence). CDR3 length equals 11 residues. V was cut by 4 bases and J by 5 bases, with 5 bases left in between. CDR3 sequence reads: CSAIKTGELFF. In DNA, the CDR3 is TGCAGTGCTATTAAAACCGGGGAGCTGTTTTTT.

This clonotype was counted ten times or more. The genes are TRBV12-3 or TRBV12-4 and TRBJ1-2; possible D gene TRBD1, 5 bases. V gave up 3 bases and J gave up 14 bases, with 13 bases separating them. This CDR3 is built from 11 residues. As DNA, the CDR3 is TGTGCCAGCAGTTTCGGGTCCAAGGGGACCTTC. Encoded protein: CASSFGSKGTF.

Details on this clonotype: This may stem from a read error, because a much larger clone lies one nucleotide away. This sequence joins TRBV2 and TRBJ2-7, with D perhaps matching TRBD1 (5 bases). Germline V gene data show CDR1 as SNHLY and CDR2 as FYNNEI. V was trimmed by 4 bases and J by 4 bases, leaving 5 bases between them. The CDR3 spans 11 residues. The CDR3 DNA follows: TGTGCCAGCAGTGGACAGTACGAGCAGTACTTC. This encodes CASSGQYEQYF.

V usage is TRBV5-1 and J usage is TRBJ2-2; D is unclear. Trimming pared 0 bases from V and 2 bases from J, leaving 11 bases between. CDR1 and CDR2 from the germline V gene are SGHRS and YFSETQ. The CDR3 covers 16 residues. CDR3 region: CASSLAPTLNTGELFF. The CDR3 nucleotides read TGCGCCAGCAGCTTGGCCCCAACCCTAAACACCGGGGAGCTGTTTTTT.

In its sample, this clonotype was seen a few times. Written as DNA, the CDR3 is TGTGCCAGCAGCTTAGTAGTACGGGCTCTCTTGGATGGCTACACCTTC. It specifies CASSLVVRALLDGYTF. The gene calls are TRBV7-9 and TRBJ1-2; D gene unclear. There are 16 residues in the CDR3. V lost 1 base, J lost 6 bases, and 18 bases lay in between. Germline V CDR1 and CDR2: SEHNR, FQNEAQ (reference sequence).

This clonotype appeared a few times. The chain employs TRBV29-1 and TRBJ1-1; D uncertain. Between the trimmed V and J ends, which lost 0 bases and 3 bases, there was a span of 8 bases. CDR1 SQVTM and CDR2 ANQGSEA come from the germline V gene. This CDR3 spans 13 amino acids. CDR3 coding DNA: TGCAGCGTTGAAGATCGGACCCACACTGAAGCTTTCTTT. It yields the protein CSVEDRTHTEAFF.

This clonotype was seen only a few times. CDR3 nucleotide sequence: TGTGCCAGCAGCACCTCTGACACCATATATTTT. It is translated as CASSTSDTIYF. The V gene is TRBV13, the J gene TRBJ1-3; D gene unclear. The CDR3 contains 11 residues. V lost 5 bases to trimming and J lost 8 bases, with 7 bases between them. Germline V gives CDR1 PRHDT, CDR2 FYEKMQ (reference sequence).